The 25 T cell receptor beta chains presented below share a single source sample, sequenced in a study of T cell responses to AZD1222 COVID-19 vaccine. Profiled with immunoSEQ multiplex PCR; TCRdb holds only in-frame clones, not every one. The sample has 100,000 to 150,000 clones; 75% to 90% are singletons. Sequencing was performed on peripheral blood, taken 28 days after the second AZD1222 dose. The origin of the receptors is an adult who received the AZD1222 COVID-19 vaccine.

The V and J genes are TRBV30 and TRBJ2-3; D not resolved. Germline-derived CDR1 and CDR2 are GTSNPN and SVGIG (reference sequence). The CDR3 sequence is 12 residues long. Trimming shortened V by 1 base and J by 8 bases, and 10 bases separated the two germline ends. The CDR3 DNA is TGTGCCTGGAGTGGAACCCACGGTACGCAGTATTTT. Translating it yields CAWSGTHGTQYF.

The J gene is TRBJ2-2, the V gene TRBV11-3; 8 bases are a match to TRBD2. The CDR3 consists of 17 residues. Trimming took 0 bases from V and 2 from J; bases not matched to a gene: 5. Germline V gene data show CDR1 as SGHNT and CDR2 as YENEEA. The CDR3 loop reads CASSLDRGLENTGELFF. In DNA form, the CDR3 reads TGTGCCAGCAGCTTAGACCGGGGACTAGAAAACACCGGGGAGCTGTTTTTT.

Points on this clone: One junction end disagrees with the germline gene, perhaps due to a read error. The gene calls are TRBV12-3 or TRBV12-4 and TRBJ2-5, with a tentative D call TRBD1 (6 bases). There are 13 residues in the CDR3. In nucleotides, the CDR3 is TGTGCCGGCAGTTCAGGGGTTGGAGAGACCCAGTACTTC. Protein: CAGSSGVGETQYF.

The rearrangement links TRBV30 to TRBJ2-1, with 14 bases lining up with TRBD2. The V and J ends lost 5 bases and 4 bases, in that order; junction bases with no gene match: 13. Germline V gene data show CDR1 as GTSNPN and CDR2 as SVGIG (reference sequence). There are 18 residues in the CDR3. The CDR3 nucleotides read TGTGCCTGGTCCCGACTAGCGGGAGGGGTGGGACTGTACAATGAGCAGTTCTTC. This translates into CAWSRLAGGVGLYNEQFF.

The chain combines TRBV28 with TRBJ1-2; the match to TRBD1 covers 8 bases. The CDR3 consists of 15 residues. Trimming at V came to 4 bases and at J to 4 bases, leaving 8 bases not matched to a gene. Germline lookup yields CDR1 MDHEN and CDR2 SYDVKM. The CDR3 region is CASSSVDRGSYGYTF. CDR3 nucleotide sequence: TGTGCCAGCAGTTCCGTAGACAGGGGATCCTATGGCTACACCTTC.

In nucleotides, the CDR3 is TGTGCCAGCAGGGACCTCTCTGGGGCCAACGTCCTGACTTTC. Translated, it gives CASRDLSGANVLTF. The rearrangement joins TRBV2 to TRBJ2-6; D not certain. CDR1 and CDR2 (germline): SNHLY, FYNNEI. This CDR3 comprises 14 residues. Trimming took 6 bases from V and 0 from J, leaving 6 bases between them.

The rearrangement joins TRBV3-1 (or the pseudogene TRBV3-2) to TRBJ2-1; the D is unclear. Germline V gene sequence: CDR1 LGHDT, CDR2 YNNKEL (reference sequence). The CDR3 consists of 15 residues. The V end lost 1 base, the J end lost 0 bases, and 7 bases lay between the germline ends. DNA for the CDR3: TGTGCCAGCAGCCAAGGCGCCTACTCCTACAATGAGCAGTTCTTC. The encoded protein is CASSQGAYSYNEQFF.

This chain joins TRBV7-3 and TRBJ1-5, with 7 bases that match TRBD1. CDR1 is SGHTA, CDR2 FQGTGA, per germline. With V trimmed by 3 bases and J by 0 bases, 2 bases remained unmatched. The CDR3 totals 15 residues. CDR3 loop: CASSLSGGSNQPQHF. The CDR3, as DNA: TGTGCCAGCAGCTTGTCAGGGGGTAGCAATCAGCCCCAGCATTTT.

The chain couples TRBV6-5 to TRBJ2-6; D is possibly TRBD1 (5 bases). The germline V gene has CDR1 MNHEY and CDR2 SVGAGI. V dropped 9 bases and J dropped 0 bases, with 12 bases sitting between them. The CDR3 contains 15 residues. Written as DNA, the CDR3 is TGTGCCAGTAGAAGGGGAAACTCTGGGGCCAACGTCCTGACTTTC. This encodes CASRRGNSGANVLTF.

V usage is TRBV6-4 and J usage is TRBJ2-6; TRBD2 is a possible D gene (6 bases). Between the trimmed V and J ends, which lost 3 bases and 0 bases, there was a span of 6 bases. This CDR3 has 15 amino acids. Germline V gene lookup returns CDR1 MRHNA and CDR2 SNTAGT. The CDR3 DNA reads TGTGCCAGCAGTGAGGGGGGCTCTGGGGCCAACGTCCTGACTTTC. Encoded protein: CASSEGGSGANVLTF.

The chain has TRBV4-2 and TRBJ2-7, with D maybe TRBD1 (6 bases). The CDR3 has 16 amino acids. The germline gives CDR1 LGHNA, CDR2 YNFKEQ. The germline V and J ends were trimmed by 1 base and 1 base, with 14 bases remaining between them. CDR3 protein: CASSQAARTESYEQYF. The CDR3 DNA reads as TGTGCCAGCAGCCAAGCGGCCAGGACAGAGTCCTACGAGCAGTACTTC.

The chain combines TRBV5-1 with TRBJ1-5, with D unclear. The CDR3 has 16 amino acids. Trimming cost V 0 bases and J 9 bases, with 19 bases left between them. CDR1 and CDR2 from the germline V gene are SGHRS and YFSETQ. The CDR3, as DNA: TGCGCCAGCAGCTTGGGGGGTCTTCAAGCACGCACGCCCCAGCATTTT. Protein sequence: CASSLGGLQARTPQHF.

V and J are TRBV2 and TRBJ1-2; a possible D gene is TRBD1 (5 bases). The germline V and J ends were trimmed by 8 bases and 2 bases, with 12 bases remaining between them. This CDR3 has 13 residues. Germline V gives CDR1 SNHLY, CDR2 FYNNEI. CDR3 coding DNA: TGTGCCAGCCGGGCCGGGGCGAACTATGGCTACACCTTC. Amino acids: CASRAGANYGYTF.

The V call is TRBV27, the J call TRBJ2-3; 8 bases agree with TRBD1. In germline, CDR1 is MNHEY, CDR2 SMNVEV (reference sequence). V lost 1 base, J lost 4 bases, and 7 bases stayed unmatched. The length of the CDR3 is 16 residues. CDR3 bases: TGTGCCAGCAGTTTATTGACAGGGGTGGGCGCAGATACGCAGTATTTT. Its protein product is CASSLLTGVGADTQYF.

The V call is TRBV28, the J call TRBJ2-1, with 11 bases matching TRBD2. With 5 bases clipped from V and 0 bases from J, the junction kept 3 bases outside the gene matches. The germline CDR1 and CDR2 sequences are MDHEN and SYDVKM. The CDR3 is 16 amino acids. In DNA, the CDR3 is TGTGCCAGCAGTCGACTAGCGGGGAGCTCCTACAATGAGCAGTTCTTC. Amino acids: CASSRLAGSSYNEQFF.

The chain joins TRBV5-5 to TRBJ2-7; 10 nucleotides line up with TRBD2. This CDR3 has 14 residues. Germline trimming cut 4 bases from V and 5 bases from J; bases unmatched to any gene: 6. Germline V gene data show CDR1 as SGHKS and CDR2 as YYEKEE (reference sequence). This chain's CDR3 is CASSAGLARNEQYF. CDR3 nucleotides: TGTGCCAGCAGCGCGGGACTAGCGAGGAACGAGCAGTACTTC.

The chain links TRBV29-1 to TRBJ1-2, with D unclear. CDR1 and CDR2 from the germline V gene are SQVTM and ANQGSEA. The CDR3 covers 9 residues. CDR3 DNA sequence: TGCATCCGGAGGAATGGCTACACCTTC. It encodes CIRRNGYTF.

The chain uses TRBV5-1 and TRBJ2-3, with TRBD2 identical over 9 bases. CDR1 and CDR2 (germline): SGHRS, YFSETQ. V dropped 2 bases and J dropped 2; count of bases not matched to a gene: 9. The CDR3 contains 17 residues. Here the CDR3 reads CASSLGASGDNTDTQYF. CDR3 bases: TGCGCCAGCAGCTTAGGGGCTAGCGGGGACAACACAGATACGCAGTATTTT. The complete variable domain, with remaining parts taken from reference TRBV5-1 and TRBJ2-3, reads KAGVTQTPRYLIKTRGQQVTLSCSPISGHRSVSWYQQTPGQGLQFLFEYFSETQRNKGNFPGRFSGRQFSNSRSEMNVSTLELGDSALYLCASSLGASGDNTDTQYFGPGTRLTVL.

This clone was observed a handful of times. The J gene is TRBJ2-7, the V gene TRBV10-3, with D unresolved. The germline V and J ends were trimmed by 11 bases and 3 bases, with 11 bases remaining between them. The length of the CDR3 is 11 residues. Looked up from germline, CDR1 is ENHRY and CDR2 is SYGVKD. The CDR3 nucleotides read TGTGCCGCAGCCCAGAACTACGAGCAGTACTTC. Its protein is CAAAQNYEQYF.

This chain links TRBV10-3 with TRBJ1-3; tentative D call: TRBD1 (5 bases). Germline-derived CDR1 and CDR2 are ENHRY and SYGVKD. There are 13 residues in the CDR3. V gave up 8 bases and J gave up 1 base, with 9 bases separating them. The CDR3 DNA reads as TGTGCCATCTCCCAGGGATCTGGAAACACCATATATTTT. It yields the protein CAISQGSGNTIYF.

J is TRBJ2-2 and V is TRBV24-1, with 8 bases identical to TRBD1. The CDR3 is 14 residues long. The J segment lost 9 bases and the V segment lost 8 bases, leaving 10 bases of the junction unmatched. CDR1 KGHDR and CDR2 SFDVKD come from the germline V gene. The CDR3 loop reads CATMGPGGRRELFF. In DNA, the CDR3 is TGTGCCACCATGGGGCCAGGGGGCCGGAGGGAGCTGTTTTTT.

The V and J genes are TRBV7-2 and TRBJ2-7, with D hard to call. This CDR3 has 14 residues. Germline assignment: CDR1 SGHTA and CDR2 FQGNSA. V lost 3 bases and J 4 bases, leaving 13 bases between the germline ends. This CDR3 reads CASSLSAFKYEQYF. CDR3 coding DNA: TGTGCCAGCAGCTTGTCCGCATTCAAGTACGAGCAGTACTTC. The complete variable domain, with remaining parts taken from reference TRBV7-2 and TRBJ2-7, reads GAGVSQSPSNKVTEKGKDVELRCDPISGHTALYWYRQSLGQGLEFLIYFQGNSAPDKSGLPSDRFSAERTGGSVSTLTIQRTQQEDSAVYLCASSLSAFKYEQYFGPGTRLTVT.

V gene TRBV30 combines with J gene TRBJ1-2, with D possibly TRBD1 on 6 matching bases. The CDR3 length is 12 residues. CDR1 is GTSNPN and CDR2 is SVGIG in the germline V gene (reference sequence). The V end was cut by 7 bases, the J end by 8 bases, with 17 bases between. The DNA for the CDR3 is TGTGCCTCCGAAGGGGGGCGGCGGGGCTACACCTTC. Translation: CASEGGRRGYTF.

The V gene is TRBV30, the J gene TRBJ1-6, with 9 bases identical to TRBD1. CDR1 is GTSNPN, CDR2 SVGIG, per germline (reference sequence). Trimming cost V 2 bases and J 9 bases; bases outside gene matches: 5. The CDR3 has 14 amino acids. The CDR3 coding sequence is TGTGCCTGGAGTCCTGGGACAGGGACTTCACCCCTCCACTTT. It codes for CAWSPGTGTSPLHF.

The sample holds one count of this clone. The V gene is TRBV18, the J gene TRBJ2-1; D call uncertain. The CDR3 runs to 12 residues. Trimming left V 0 bases short and J 10 bases short, with 7 bases between. Germline CDR1 is KGHSH and CDR2 is LQKENI. CDR3 nucleotide sequence: TGTGCCAGCTCACCACCTAGTGGAGAGCAGTTCTTC. This translates into CASSPPSGEQFF.